The 9 T cell receptor beta chains presented below share a single source sample, sequenced in a study of vaccination and CD4 T cells after COVID-19. Each CDR3 protein gets one entry after TCRdb re-called the PCR reads with MiXCR. The sample holds 15,000 to 20,000 distinct CDR3 sequences, just over 60% seen once. The input for sequencing was CD4+ T cells from blood, taken after SARS-CoV-2 vaccination. Receptor source: a human donor who had recovered from COVID-19.

This clonotype was counted only a few times. The chain couples TRBV2 to TRBJ2-3, with 8 bases aligning to TRBD2. V shed 7 bases and J 8 bases; nucleotides not matched to a gene: 11. Germline V gene sequence: CDR1 SNHLY, CDR2 FYNNEI. The CDR3 length is 14 residues. CDR3 in amino acids: CASNPTSATGTQYF. The CDR3, as DNA: TGTGCCAGCAACCCGACTAGCGCTACGGGTACGCAGTATTTT.

The CDR3 nucleotides read TGCAGTGCTATCCAGGGGGATGGCTATGGCTACACCTTC. It codes for CSAIQGDGYGYTF. V is TRBV20-1 and J is TRBJ1-2; 7 bases agree with TRBD1. After removal of 4 bases from V and 4 bases from J, the junction contained 6 bases not matched to a gene. The CDR3 is 13 amino acids. The V gene's germline CDR1 is DFQATT and CDR2 SNEGSKA (reference sequence).

This clonotype was counted only a few times. The genes are TRBV19 and TRBJ1-5; 9 nucleotides align to TRBD1. CDR1 is LNHDA and CDR2 is SQIVND in the germline V gene (reference sequence). CDR3 length: 13 amino acids. Trimming removed 8 bases from V and 7 bases from J; junction bases left unmatched: 6. CDR3 nucleotides: TGTGCCAGTTGGGACAGGGTAAGACAGCCCCAGCATTTT. Translated: CASWDRVRQPQHF. Supplemented by reference TRBV19 and TRBJ1-5, the full variable domain reads DGGITQSPKYLFRKEGQNVTLSCEQNLNHDAMYWYRQDPGQGLRLIYYSQIVNDFQKGDIAEGYSVSREKKESFPLTVTSAQKNPTAFYLCASWDRVRQPQHFGDGTRLSIL.

The chain links TRBV6-1 to TRBJ2-1, with 7 bases aligning to TRBD2. The V gene end was trimmed by 6 bases and the J gene end by 8 bases; junction bases not matched to a gene: 7. The CDR3 covers 13 residues. Germline-derived CDR1 and CDR2 are MNHNS and SASEGT. CDR3 nucleotide sequence: TGTGCCAGCAGGCGGGACTACCTCGATGAGCAGTTCTTC. Translated, it gives CASRRDYLDEQFF.

This chain links TRBV28 with TRBJ1-2; D is uncertain. This CDR3 contains 14 residues. CDR1 is MDHEN and CDR2 is SYDVKM in the germline V gene. Trimming cost V 8 bases and J 0 bases, with 13 bases left between them. CDR3 sequence (DNA): TGTGCCAGCGGAGGGCAGGTCCCTAACTATGGCTACACCTTC. This sequence encodes CASGGQVPNYGYTF.

This rearrangement joins TRBV6-1 to TRBJ1-2; D call uncertain. This CDR3 spans 10 amino acids. V was shortened by 6 bases and J by 8 bases, with 7 bases between the two germline ends. The germline gives CDR1 MNHNS, CDR2 SASEGT. The DNA of the CDR3 is TGTGCCAGCAGGGGTCGGGGCTACACCTTC. Amino acid sequence: CASRGRGYTF.

This rearrangement joins TRBV15 to TRBJ2-7, with D tentatively TRBD1 (6 bases). Germline CDR1 reads LNHNV; CDR2 reads YYDKDF (reference sequence). Trimming removed 0 bases from V and 5 bases from J, with 17 bases in between. CDR3 length: 16 amino acids. CDR3 DNA sequence: TGTGCCACCAGCAGAGATGGCAGGGGCGCCTCTCACGAGCAGTACTTC. Translated, it gives CATSRDGRGASHEQYF.

This sequence joins TRBV12-3 or TRBV12-4 and TRBJ1-1; weak D call: TRBD1 (6 bases). CDR3 length: 13 amino acids. Trimming took 5 bases from V and 7 from J, leaving 14 bases between them. The CDR3 reads CASSDNRADEAFF. In nucleotides, the CDR3 is TGTGCCAGCAGTGATAACAGGGCGGATGAAGCTTTCTTT.

CDR3 DNA sequence: TGCGCCAGCAGCTTCCGGGGCTCCCTGAACACCGGGGAGCTGTTTTTT. It encodes CASSFRGSLNTGELFF. The chain carries TRBV5-1 and TRBJ2-2, with D perhaps matching TRBD1 or TRBD2 (5 bases each). V lost 2 bases and J 1 base, leaving 12 bases between the germline ends. The germline CDR1 and CDR2 sequences are SGHRS and YFSETQ. The CDR3 contains 16 residues.